This TCR beta chain was recovered during a study of blood T cell repertoires in COVID-19. Study at large: Donors in the United States, Italy and Spain gave samples during acute or convalescent COVID-19. T cells, B-cell-depleted T cells, or PBMCs provided the cDNA or gDNA that served as material.

Original handling: Amplification of reference gene primers provided the estimated nucleated cell counts. Sequencing was performed with immunoSEQ multiplex PCR; in TCRdb, only in-frame clones are kept and a portion is missing. Clone size and the V and J calls come from that table; the DNA yielded D and trimming. The sample comprises fewer than 300,000 clones, approximately 87% of which are singletons, and less than 1.6% rests with the top ten. Germline-derived CDR1 and CDR2 are MNHEY and SVGAGI. The CDR3 totals 15 residues. V lost 7 bases, J lost 5 bases, and 13 bases stayed unmatched. Sequencing input: peripheral blood. This receptor was taken from a woman in her thirties or forties who had recovered from COVID-19. V is TRBV6-5 and J is TRBJ1-2, with TRBD1 matching 7 bases. The CDR3 DNA sequence: TGTGCCAGCACTCCGGGGGACAGCGGAGGTTATGGCTACACCTTC. Protein: CASTPGDSGGYGYTF.